The 28 T cell receptor beta chains below come from one sample, sequenced in a study of radiotherapy plus CTLA-4 blockade in lung cancer. TCRdb's table, derived via immunoSEQ multiplex PCR, lists solely in-frame clones and lacks some. The sample has some 110,000 clones, about 84% seen once; the top ten hold 2.4%. The sample here was peripheral blood, taken from a patient treated with radiotherapy plus ipilimumab. These TCRs come from a human donor with non-small cell lung cancer that progressed on radiotherapy plus ipilimumab. Some clones in this sample may be carry-over from other donors' samples.

This clone rates as medium-sized (0.01 to 0.1%). The gene calls are TRBV6-5 and TRBJ1-2; no firm D call. Germline V lookup: CDR1 MNHEY, CDR2 SVGAGI. This CDR3 spans 11 amino acids. Trimming removed 4 bases from V and 2 bases from J, with 2 bases in between. Written as DNA, the CDR3 is TGTGCCAGCAGTTCAAACTATGGCTACACCTTC. Its protein is CASSSNYGYTF.

The chain couples TRBV7-2 to TRBJ1-1, with unresolved D. This CDR3 has 14 amino acids. Trimming took off 5 bases at V and 1 base at J, with 11 bases between the two ends. Germline CDR1 and CDR2: SGHTA and FQGNSA. The CDR3 DNA sequence: TGTGCCAGCAGCACGTCTTGGACGAACACTGAAGCTTTCTTT. It codes for CASSTSWTNTEAFF.

This clone appeared a few times. The chain employs TRBV19 and TRBJ2-7; D call uncertain. The CDR3 totals 13 residues. Germline V CDR1 and CDR2: LNHDA, SQIVND (reference sequence). Trimming removed 7 bases from V and 2 bases from J, with 12 bases in between. This chain's CDR3 is CASKISGTYEQYF. In nucleotides, the CDR3 is TGTGCCAGTAAAATAAGTGGGACCTACGAGCAGTACTTC.

As DNA, the CDR3 is TGCGCCAGCAGCCCCCACCAGGGGTACCAAGAGACCCAGTACTTC. Its protein is CASSPHQGYQETQYF. The chain joins TRBV4-1 to TRBJ2-5; a possible D gene is TRBD1 (6 bases). Trimming took off 4 bases at V and 0 bases at J, with 12 bases between the two ends. The germline CDR1 and CDR2 sequences are MGHRA and YSYEKL. The CDR3 is 15 residues long.

The chain uses TRBV5-3 and TRBJ1-2; no definite D call. TRBV5-3 is an ORF for which the function is uncertain. The V and J ends lost 2 bases and 7 bases respectively, with 12 bases between them. There are 13 residues in the CDR3. CDR3 sequence (DNA): TGTGCCAGAAGCTTCCGGATCGGATGTGGCTACACCTTC. Its protein product is CARSFRIGCGYTF.

In the case of this clone: Within the sample, other DNA sequences also encode this same CDR3. The chain is built from TRBV5-4 and TRBJ2-4; D might be TRBD1 (6 bases). V gave up 4 bases and J gave up 0 bases, with 17 bases separating them. Germline loops: CDR1 SGHNT, CDR2 YYREEE (reference sequence). CDR3 length equals 17 residues. CDR3 bases: TGTGCCAGCAGCCTCCCAGGGACACCCGTAGCCAAAAACATTCAGTACTTC. Protein product: CASSLPGTPVAKNIQYF. Variable domain in full (rest from reference TRBV5-4 and TRBJ2-4): ETGVTQSPTHLIKTRGQQVTLRCSSQSGHNTVSWYQQALGQGPQFIFQYYREEENGRGNFPPRFSGLQFPNYSSELNVNALELDDSALYLCASSLPGTPVAKNIQYFGAGTRLSVL.

The rearrangement uses TRBV19 and TRBJ1-2; 9 nucleotides agree with TRBD1. Per the germline V gene, CDR1 is LNHDA and CDR2 is SQIVND (reference sequence). Trimming at V came to 3 bases and at J to 8 bases, leaving 10 bases not matched to a gene. The CDR3 consists of 15 residues. CDR3 loop: CASSILQGQGTGYTF. Written as DNA, the CDR3 is TGTGCCAGTAGTATCCTTCAAGGACAGGGGACCGGCTACACCTTC.

The rearrangement uses TRBV5-6 and TRBJ2-5; TRBD2 is a possible D gene (7 bases). Germline loops: CDR1 SGHDT, CDR2 YYEEEE. This CDR3 has 13 amino acids. V shed 5 bases and J shed 4 bases, with 12 bases lying between them. CDR3 amino acids: CASSLRGAETQYF. The CDR3 DNA sequence: TGTGCCAGCAGTCTTCGGGGGGCAGAGACCCAGTACTTC.

As regards this clone: Different DNA sequences within this sample yield the same CDR3. This chain connects TRBV9 to TRBJ2-2, with a weak D call TRBD1 (6 bases). CDR1 is SGDLS, CDR2 YYNGEE, per germline. The germline V and J ends were trimmed by 0 bases and 4 bases, with 10 bases remaining between them. CDR3 size: 15 residues. CDR3 in DNA: TGTGCCAGCAGCGTAGTTCAGGGGAGCACCGGGGAGCTGTTTTTT. Amino acid sequence: CASSVVQGSTGELFF.

The chain couples TRBV11-2 to TRBJ1-1; 9 positions agree with TRBD1. The CDR3 covers 15 residues. With 7 bases clipped from V and 4 bases from J, the junction kept 10 bases outside the gene matches. Per germline, CDR1 SGHAT and CDR2 FQNNGV. The CDR3 sequence is CASNTNRGRSTEAFF. The CDR3 bases are TGTGCCAGCAATACCAACAGGGGGCGAAGCACTGAAGCTTTCTTT.

This sequence joins TRBV2 and TRBJ1-2; TRBD1 matches 7 bases. V lost 8 bases to trimming and J lost 9 bases; unmatched junction nucleotides: 18. Germline CDR1 reads SNHLY; CDR2 reads FYNNEI. CDR3 length equals 15 residues. The CDR3 nucleotides are TGTGCCAGCCTGCCGGAGACAGGGCCTTATAGTAGCTACACCTTC. Encoded protein: CASLPETGPYSSYTF.

This chain joins TRBV7-8 and TRBJ1-1; 7 nucleotides match TRBD1. CDR3 length equals 14 residues. Germline CDR1 SGHVS, CDR2 FQNEAQ. V lost 8 bases and J lost 1; bases outside the gene matches: 7. For the CDR3, the DNA is TGTGCCAGCGGCCCGGGACAGACGAACACTGAAGCTTTCTTT. Protein sequence: CASGPGQTNTEAFF.

The chain joins TRBV10-3 to TRBJ2-2; D remains unclear. Between the trimmed V and J ends, which lost 0 bases and 1 base, there was a span of 3 bases. This CDR3 is 14 amino acids long. Per the germline V gene, CDR1 is ENHRY and CDR2 is SYGVKD. DNA of the CDR3: TGTGCCATCAGTGAGTCATGGAACACCGGGGAGCTGTTTTTT. It codes for CAISESWNTGELFF.

The sample holds a few counts of this clone. This chain connects TRBV9 to TRBJ1-3; no clear D. CDR1 is SGDLS, CDR2 YYNGEE, per germline. Trimming took off 5 bases at V and 3 bases at J, with 9 bases between the two ends. The CDR3 is 13 residues long. The CDR3 nucleotides are TGTGCCAGCAGGGGGTTTCTTGGAAACACCATATATTTT. Its protein is CASRGFLGNTIYF.

The chain carries TRBV5-4 and TRBJ1-4; D gene ambiguous. Germline values: CDR1 SGHNT, CDR2 YYREEE (reference sequence). V gave up 1 base and J gave up 5 bases, with 12 bases separating them. The CDR3 sequence is 15 residues long. Written as DNA, the CDR3 is TGTGCCAGCAGCTTGTTTGTGGGCGGGAATGAAAAACTGTTTTTT. Translated, it gives CASSLFVGGNEKLFF.

The sample holds a few counts of this clone. The chain is built from TRBV11-1 and TRBJ2-3; D call uncertain. V was shortened by 1 base and J by 2 bases, with 7 bases between the two germline ends. Per the germline V gene, CDR1 is SGHAT and CDR2 is FQDESV (reference sequence). There are 14 residues in the CDR3. CDR3 amino acids: CASSLVAYTDTQYF. The CDR3 DNA is TGTGCCAGCAGCTTAGTGGCTTACACAGATACGCAGTATTTT. The full variable domain, in which reference TRBV11-1 and TRBJ2-3 provide the parts outside the CDR3, is EAEVAQSPRYKITEKSQAVAFWCDPISGHATLYWYRQILGQGPELLVQFQDESVVDDSQLPKDRFSAERLKGVDSTLKIQPAELGDSAMYLCASSLVAYTDTQYFGPGTRLTVL.

V is TRBV2 and J is TRBJ1-1; the match to TRBD1 covers 9 bases. Trimming cost V 7 bases and J 3 bases; bases outside gene matches: 6. Germline V gene data show CDR1 as SNHLY and CDR2 as FYNNEI. The CDR3 consists of 14 residues. CDR3 sequence: CASKLQGAYTEAFF. The CDR3 nucleotides are TGTGCCAGCAAGCTACAGGGGGCGTACACTGAAGCTTTCTTT.

The chain joins TRBV10-3 to TRBJ1-4; D is unresolved. V gave up 6 bases and J gave up 4 bases, with 9 bases separating them. CDR1 is ENHRY and CDR2 is SYGVKD in the germline V gene. The CDR3 length is 13 residues. CDR3 protein: CAISLQINEKLFF. CDR3 nucleotide sequence: TGTGCCATCAGCCTCCAGATTAATGAAAAACTGTTTTTT.

CDR3 bases: TGTGCCAGCAGTTTACCCAGGGGGGGGCAGTACTTC. This encodes CASSLPRGGQYF. V is TRBV28 and J is TRBJ2-7; D is perhaps TRBD1 or TRBD2 (7 bases each). V lost 2 bases to trimming and J lost 9 bases, with 11 bases between them. Germline V gene sequence: CDR1 MDHEN, CDR2 SYDVKM. The CDR3 runs to 12 residues.

The rearrangement joins TRBV6-4 to TRBJ2-6; perhaps TRBD1 as D (6 bases). The germline V gene encodes CDR1 MRHNA and CDR2 SNTAGT. V was shortened by 0 bases and J by 3 bases, with 6 bases between the two germline ends. This CDR3 contains 15 residues. The CDR3 spells CASSDSTGGANVLTF. Here the CDR3 DNA reads TGTGCCAGCAGTGACTCGACAGGTGGGGCCAACGTCCTGACTTTC.

This sequence joins TRBV11-2 and TRBJ2-3; D remains unclear. The V gene's germline CDR1 is SGHAT and CDR2 FQNNGV. The CDR3 has 11 amino acids. Trimming removed 3 bases from V and 6 bases from J, with 4 bases in between. The CDR3, as DNA: TGTGCCAGCAGCTTGGAGGATACGCAGTATTTT. Its protein is CASSLEDTQYF.

The V gene is TRBV28, the J gene TRBJ2-7; D unresolved. Germline V CDR1 and CDR2: MDHEN, SYDVKM. V was trimmed by 2 bases and J by 3 bases, leaving 8 bases between them. This CDR3 region has 13 residues. The CDR3 region has the DNA TGTGCCAGCAGTTTAAGACAAATCTACGAGCAGTACTTC. This translates into CASSLRQIYEQYF.

The chain recombines TRBV5-4 with TRBJ2-5, with 7 bases that match TRBD2. The CDR3 is made up of 13 amino acids. V dropped 3 bases and J dropped 4; count of bases not matched to a gene: 3. The germline gives CDR1 SGHNT, CDR2 YYREEE (reference sequence). The CDR3 here is CASSSGGLETQYF. The CDR3 nucleotides are TGTGCCAGCAGCTCGGGGGGTCTAGAGACCCAGTACTTC.

This chain links TRBV4-3 with TRBJ1-4; D remains unclear. The germline V and J ends were trimmed by 1 base and 4 bases, with 7 bases remaining between them. The CDR3 loop spans 14 amino acids. Germline V lookup: CDR1 LGHNA, CDR2 YSLEER. CDR3 in amino acids: CASSQARVNEKLFF. The CDR3 DNA sequence: TGCGCCAGCAGCCAAGCTAGGGTTAATGAAAAACTGTTTTTT.

The chain links TRBV7-9 to TRBJ2-4; perhaps TRBD2 as D (5 bases). The CDR3 has 16 residues. Trimming took 5 bases from V and 0 from J, leaving 14 bases between them. CDR1 and CDR2 from the germline V gene are SEHNR and FQNEAQ (reference sequence). CDR3 sequence (DNA): TGTGCCAGCAGCCCGGCGGGTCGGGGAGCCAAAAACATTCAGTACTTC. Encoded protein: CASSPAGRGAKNIQYF.

The J gene is TRBJ1-3, the V gene TRBV6-5, with D maybe TRBD1 (5 bases). CDR1 is MNHEY and CDR2 is SVGAGI in the germline V gene. The V end was cut by 4 bases, the J end by 0 bases, with 10 bases between. This CDR3 comprises 15 residues. The CDR3 bases are TGTGCCAGCAGTTCGGCAGGGTACTCTGGAAACACCATATATTTT. It codes for CASSSAGYSGNTIYF.

This chain uses TRBV4-3 with TRBJ1-2; the D is unclear. This CDR3 contains 13 residues. Germline lookup yields CDR1 LGHNA and CDR2 YSLEER. V was pared by 0 bases and J by 9 bases, with 11 bases between. CDR3: CASSQDVGNSYTF. In DNA, the CDR3 is TGCGCCAGCAGCCAAGACGTTGGAAACAGCTACACCTTC.

The rearrangement uses TRBV7-3 and TRBJ2-1; D might be TRBD2 (7 bases). Trimming stripped 3 bases from V and 8 bases from J, with 17 bases between. Per germline, CDR1 SGHTA and CDR2 FQGTGA. This CDR3 is built from 15 residues. The CDR3 here is CASSFRGGRVDEQFF. CDR3 sequence (DNA): TGTGCCAGCAGCTTTCGCGGGGGCCGTGTAGATGAGCAGTTCTTC.